This is a list of T cell receptor beta chains from one sample in a study of blood T cell repertoires in COVID-19. Generated by immunoSEQ multiplex PCR, the TCRdb table keeps only in-frame clones and is missing some. This repertoire shows 150,000 or so clones, roughly 81% found once; its top ten account for roughly 8%. Sequenced input: peripheral blood. The source is a human donor with acute or convalescent COVID-19. The donor label of this sample is uncertain. The CDR3 runs from the conserved cysteine through the conserved F or W. A D gene is named only where the DNA matches it firmly. Some rows have no size entry. The others give once, few or many, or a class for an expanded clone.

clone size: .
J gene: TRBJ1-2
V gene: TRBV6-5
D gene: TRBD1
CDR3 length: 14
CDR3 protein: CASSYPGQDYGYTF
CDR3 DNA: TGTGCCAGCAGTTACCCCGGACAGGACTATGGCTACACCTTC

clone size: .
J gene: TRBJ1-2
V gene: TRBV7-9
D gene: TRBD1
CDR3 length: 16
CDR3 protein: CASSLADEGAVYGYTF
CDR3 DNA: TGTGCCAGCAGCTTAGCAGATGAGGGGGCGGTTTATGGCTACACCTTC

clone size: .
J gene: TRBJ1-2
V gene: TRBV7-6
D gene: .
CDR3 length: 15
CDR3 protein: CASSLAGRFNYGYTF
CDR3 DNA: TGTGCCAGCAGCTTAGCGGGCAGATTTAACTATGGCTACACCTTC

clone size: .
J gene: TRBJ1-1
V gene: TRBV19
D gene: .
CDR3 length: 15
CDR3 protein: CASSIGGGEYTEAFF
CDR3 DNA: TGTGCCAGTAGTATTGGCGGGGGGGAGTACACTGAAGCTTTCTTT

clone size: .
J gene: TRBJ1-2
V gene: TRBV30
D gene: TRBD1
CDR3 length: 14
CDR3 protein: CACASQRTGYGYTF
CDR3 DNA: TGTGCCTGCGCTTCCCAAAGGACAGGCTATGGCTACACCTTC

clone size: .
J gene: TRBJ1-3
V gene: TRBV7-8
D gene: .
CDR3 length: 17
CDR3 protein: CASSLARQPGGENTIYF
CDR3 DNA: TGTGCCAGCAGCTTAGCGCGACAGCCGGGCGGAGAAAACACCATATATTTT

clone size: .
J gene: TRBJ1-1
V gene: TRBV5-1
D gene: TRBD1
CDR3 length: 14
CDR3 protein: CASSPGTANPVAFF
CDR3 DNA: TGCGCCAGCAGCCCCGGGACAGCAAACCCGGTGGCTTTCTTT

clone size: .
J gene: TRBJ2-6
V gene: TRBV5-1
D gene: .
CDR3 length: 14
CDR3 protein: CASSESAGANVLTF
CDR3 DNA: TGCGCCAGCAGCGAGAGCGCTGGGGCCAACGTCCTGACTTTC

clone size: .
J gene: TRBJ1-1
V gene: TRBV24-1
D gene: .
CDR3 length: 14
CDR3 protein: CATSPRGGTTEAFF
CDR3 DNA: TGTGCCACCAGTCCGAGAGGAGGGACCACTGAAGCTTTCTTT

clone size: .
J gene: TRBJ1-1
V gene: TRBV5-1
D gene: TRBD1
CDR3 length: 16
CDR3 protein: CASSLRAGGLGTEAFF
CDR3 DNA: TGCGCCAGCAGCTTGAGGGCAGGGGGCCTGGGCACTGAAGCTTTCTTT

clone size: few
J gene: TRBJ1-4
V gene: TRBV2
D gene: .
CDR3 length: 15
CDR3 protein: CASSEFQATNEKLFF
CDR3 DNA: TGTGCCAGCAGTGAATTCCAAGCCACTAATGAAAAACTGTTTTTT

clone size: .
J gene: TRBJ1-2
V gene: TRBV5-5
D gene: .
CDR3 length: 14
CDR3 protein: CASSSRVLNYGYTF
CDR3 DNA: TGTGCCAGCAGCTCCAGGGTATTGAACTATGGCTACACCTTC

clone size: .
J gene: TRBJ1-2
V gene: TRBV4-1
D gene: .
CDR3 length: 14
CDR3 protein: CASSHRERSYGYTF
CDR3 DNA: TGCGCCAGCAGCCATCGGGAAAGGTCGTATGGCTACACCTTC

clone size: .
J gene: TRBJ2-2
V gene: TRBV25-1
D gene: .
CDR3 length: 14
CDR3 protein: CASSERENTGELFF
CDR3 DNA: TGTGCCAGCAGTGAACGAGAGAACACCGGGGAGCTGTTTTTT

clone size: .
J gene: TRBJ2-3
V gene: TRBV9
D gene: TRBD2
CDR3 length: 14
CDR3 protein: CASSVSGASDTQYF
CDR3 DNA: TGTGCCAGCAGCGTCAGCGGGGCTTCAGATACGCAGTATTTT

clone size: .
J gene: TRBJ2-1
V gene: TRBV6-2/TRBV6-3
D gene: TRBD2
CDR3 length: 14
CDR3 protein: CASSGEGSGNEQFF
CDR3 DNA: TGTGCCAGCAGCGGGGAGGGTTCGGGCAATGAGCAGTTCTTC

clone size: .
J gene: TRBJ1-1
V gene: TRBV18
D gene: .
CDR3 length: 12
CDR3 protein: CASSPANTEAFF
CDR3 DNA: TGTGCCAGCTCACCGGCCAACACTGAAGCTTTCTTT

clone size: .
J gene: TRBJ1-5
V gene: TRBV12-3/TRBV12-4
D gene: .
CDR3 length: 12
CDR3 protein: CASKRSNQPQHF
CDR3 DNA: TGTGCCAGCAAACGGTCCAATCAGCCCCAGCATTTT

clone size: .
J gene: TRBJ2-1
V gene: TRBV15
D gene: .
CDR3 length: 13
CDR3 protein: CATSRALQEEQFF
CDR3 DNA: TGTGCCACCAGCAGAGCTTTACAGGAGGAGCAGTTCTTC

clone size: .
J gene: TRBJ2-7
V gene: TRBV3-1/TRBV3-2
D gene: TRBD2
CDR3 length: 15
CDR3 protein: CASSLRASGVNEQYF
CDR3 DNA: TGTGCCAGCAGTCTGAGGGCCAGCGGGGTGAACGAGCAGTACTTC

clone size: .
J gene: TRBJ1-2
V gene: TRBV6-5
D gene: .
CDR3 length: 13
CDR3 protein: CASREEAYYGYTF
CDR3 DNA: TGTGCCAGCAGAGAGGAGGCCTACTATGGCTACACCTTC

clone size: .
J gene: TRBJ1-1
V gene: TRBV6-5
D gene: .
CDR3 length: 15
CDR3 protein: CASSPWEEGPTEAFF
CDR3 DNA: TGTGCCAGCAGTCCCTGGGAGGAAGGTCCAACTGAAGCTTTCTTT

clone size: .
J gene: TRBJ2-1
V gene: TRBV12-3/TRBV12-4
D gene: TRBD1
CDR3 length: 12
CDR3 protein: CASSDRVNEQFF
CDR3 DNA: TGTGCCAGCAGTGACAGGGTGAATGAGCAGTTCTTC

clone size: .
J gene: TRBJ1-5
V gene: TRBV5-1
D gene: TRBD1
CDR3 length: 15
CDR3 protein: CASSLEGTGSQPQHF
CDR3 DNA: TGCGCCAGCAGCTTGGAGGGGACAGGGAGTCAGCCCCAGCATTTT

clone size: once
J gene: TRBJ1-5
V gene: TRBV28
D gene: .
CDR3 length: 16
CDR3 protein: CASTTGAAVSNQPQHF
CDR3 DNA: TGTGCCAGCACTACTGGGGCAGCCGTCTCCAATCAGCCCCAGCATTTT

clone size: .
J gene: TRBJ2-3
V gene: TRBV7-9
D gene: TRBD1
CDR3 length: 17
CDR3 protein: CASSSQGALRGTDTQYF
CDR3 DNA: TGTGCCAGCAGCTCCCAGGGGGCACTACGAGGCACAGATACGCAGTATTTT

clone size: .
J gene: TRBJ1-1
V gene: TRBV9
D gene: .
CDR3 length: 15
CDR3 protein: CASSVGGGLNTEAFF
CDR3 DNA: TGTGCCAGCAGCGTAGGTGGGGGGTTGAACACTGAAGCTTTCTTT

clone size: .
J gene: TRBJ1-1
V gene: TRBV11-2
D gene: .
CDR3 length: 14
CDR3 protein: CASSLDYLGGEAFF
CDR3 DNA: TGTGCCAGCAGCTTAGACTATCTCGGGGGTGAAGCTTTCTTT

clone size: .
J gene: TRBJ1-3
V gene: TRBV5-1
D gene: .
CDR3 length: 15
CDR3 protein: CASSLQGISGNTIYF
CDR3 DNA: TGCGCCAGCAGCTTACAGGGCATCTCTGGAAACACCATATATTTT

clone size: .
J gene: TRBJ1-1
V gene: TRBV5-1
D gene: .
CDR3 length: 13
CDR3 protein: CASSWGPGTEAFF
CDR3 DNA: TGCGCCAGCAGCTGGGGCCCCGGGACTGAAGCTTTCTTT